This passage covers 15 T cell receptor beta chains from one sample sequenced in a study of human T cells and chemical hapten exposure. Stated time point: patch test 2, 6 weeks after DPC sensitization. Treatment denoted: therapeutic diphenylcyclopropenone sensitization with weekly scalp DPC. TCRdb re-called the RACE reads with MiXCR, one entry per CDR3 protein. The sample carries tens of thousands of distinct CDR3 sequences, 8% to 9% recorded once. Sequencing was performed on whole blood, taken in connection with sensitization to the hapten diphenylcyclopropenone (DPC). The receptor set was obtained from a woman aged 40 to 50 with alopecia areata. Some clones in this sample may be carry-over from other donors' samples.

The chain employs TRBV6-1 and TRBJ2-3, with TRBD1 identical over 12 bases. The CDR3 runs 15 residues. Germline trimming cut 10 bases from V and 4 bases from J; bases unmatched to any gene: 9. Germline V gene sequence: CDR1 MNHNS, CDR2 SASEGT. CDR3 coding DNA: TGTGCCACCGGGGAGGGGACAGGGGGCGCAGATACGCAGTATTTT. Its protein product is CATGEGTGGADTQYF.

In this sample, this clonotype turned up many times. The chain is built from TRBV7-2 and TRBJ2-7; D is unresolved. The V gene's germline CDR1 is SGHTA and CDR2 FQGNSA. The CDR3 is 12 residues long. V shed 1 base and J shed 6 bases, with 7 bases lying between them. As DNA, the CDR3 is TGTGCCAGCAGCTTAGGGCCCCTCGAGCAGTACTTC. Translating gives CASSLGPLEQYF.

This clonotype has ten or more counts. CDR3 in amino acids: CASSLPIFRGQKGGDTQYF. The CDR3, as DNA: TGTGCCAGCAGCTTACCAATCTTTCGGGGCCAAAAAGGGGGAGATACGCAGTATTTT. This chain joins TRBV7-9 and TRBJ2-3; a possible D gene is TRBD1 (6 bases). The CDR3 covers 19 residues. With 2 bases removed from V and 5 bases from J, the gap between germline ends came to 26 bases. Germline V gives CDR1 SEHNR, CDR2 FQNEAQ (reference sequence).

This clonotype was counted at least ten times. This chain joins TRBV6-1 and TRBJ2-5; no clear D gene. The CDR3 contains 14 residues. Germline CDR1 reads MNHNS; CDR2 reads SASEGT. V lost 4 bases and J lost 5, with 14 bases in between. Here the CDR3 reads CASSVRGYWETQYF. Written as DNA, the CDR3 is TGTGCCAGCAGTGTTCGTGGGTATTGGGAGACCCAGTACTTC.

Many counts were recorded for this clonotype. This chain connects TRBV20-1 to TRBJ2-3; a weak D match, TRBD2 (6 bases). From germline, CDR1 is DFQATT and CDR2 SNEGSKA (reference sequence). V lost 2 bases, J lost 0 bases, and 12 bases lay in between. The CDR3 sequence is 15 residues long. CDR3 DNA: TGCAGTGCTAGAATCCCAGGACTAAGCACAGATACGCAGTATTTT. This encodes CSARIPGLSTDTQYF.

This clonotype was observed at least ten times. The V call is TRBV5-5, the J call TRBJ1-6; the D is unclear. The germline CDR1 and CDR2 sequences are SGHKS and YYEKEE (reference sequence). The germline V and J ends were trimmed by 4 bases and 6 bases, with 8 bases remaining between them. This CDR3 region has 13 residues. This CDR3 is CASSADPNSPLHF. CDR3 nucleotide sequence: TGTGCCAGCAGCGCGGATCCTAATTCACCCCTCCACTTT.

This clonotype was observed many times. The chain combines TRBV7-3 with TRBJ2-6; D perhaps matches TRBD1 (5 bases). This CDR3 has 14 residues. Trimming removed 9 bases from V and 4 bases from J, with 13 bases in between. In germline, CDR1 is SGHTA, CDR2 FQGTGA. DNA of the CDR3: TGTGCCAGTAGCCAAGGGGTAGGGGCCAACGTCCTGACTTTC. This encodes CASSQGVGANVLTF.

Many counts were recorded for this clonotype. The gene calls are TRBV6-6 and TRBJ2-3; tentatively, D is TRBD1 (5 bases). Trimming removed 2 bases from V and 5 bases from J, with 14 bases in between. Germline V gene data show CDR1 as MNHNY and CDR2 as SVGAGI (reference sequence). CDR3 length: 15 residues. CDR3 amino acids: CASSYGAGRIDTQYF. The CDR3 DNA reads as TGTGCCAGCAGTTACGGGGCAGGGCGAATAGATACGCAGTATTTT.

This clonotype occurred many times. CDR3 bases: TGCAGCGTTGATCAGCTCACAGATACGCAGTATTTT. It encodes CSVDQLTDTQYF. The chain carries TRBV29-1 and TRBJ2-3; D call uncertain. The germline gives CDR1 SQVTM, CDR2 ANQGSEA. This CDR3 has 12 amino acids. The V and J ends lost 3 bases and 2 bases respectively, with 6 bases between them.

This clonotype turned up a few times. The chain links TRBV5-1 to TRBJ1-4; the D gene is possibly TRBD1 (5 bases). V was clipped by 4 bases and J by 8 bases, with 18 bases between them. This CDR3 region has 15 residues. Germline assignment: CDR1 SGHRS and CDR2 YFSETQ. This CDR3 reads CASSPWDGGKEKLFF. CDR3 nucleotides: TGCGCCAGCAGCCCCTGGGACGGCGGCAAAGAAAAACTGTTTTTT.

This rearrangement joins TRBV29-1 to TRBJ2-3; 7 bases are a match to TRBD2. V lost 7 bases, J lost 6 bases, and 13 bases stayed unmatched. The CDR3 is 14 amino acids. Germline V gives CDR1 SQVTM, CDR2 ANQGSEA. CDR3 nucleotide sequence: TGCAGCGCGTCAGGACTAGTCCGCATGGATACGCAGTATTTT. Encoded protein: CSASGLVRMDTQYF.

This clonotype was seen repeatedly, ten times or more. The chain couples TRBV7-6 to TRBJ2-7, with 14 positions matching TRBD2. The ends lost 5 bases at V and 2 bases at J; junction bases unmatched: 2. Germline assignment: CDR1 SGHVS and CDR2 FNYEAQ. The CDR3 consists of 15 residues. CDR3 DNA: TGTGCCAGCAGCCCGACTAGCGGGGGGGCCTACGAGCAGTACTTC. Protein sequence: CASSPTSGGAYEQYF. Full variable domain (remainder filled in from reference TRBV7-6 and TRBJ2-7): GAGVSQSPRYKVTKRGQDVALRCDPISGHVSLYWYRQALGQGPEFLTYFNYEAQQDKSGLPNDRFSAERPEGSISTLTIQRTEQRDSAMYRCASSPTSGGAYEQYFGPGTRLTVT.

This clonotype has only a few counts. The DNA of the CDR3 is TGCGCCAGCAGCCTTGAATGGGGGATGGGCAACACTGAAGCTTTCTTT. Its protein product is CASSLEWGMGNTEAFF. The chain links TRBV4-3 to TRBJ1-1; tentatively, D is TRBD1 (5 bases). Germline CDR1 reads LGHNA; CDR2 reads YSLEER. The CDR3 covers 16 residues. Trimming took off 4 bases at V and 2 bases at J, with 17 bases between the two ends.

In this sample, this clonotype turned up many times. J is TRBJ2-1 and V is TRBV7-6; TRBD1 matches 7 bases. Per germline, CDR1 SGHVS and CDR2 FNYEAQ. Losses at the gene ends were 0 bases for V and 5 bases for J; bases not matched to a gene: 4. The CDR3 consists of 15 residues. The CDR3 DNA reads as TGTGCCAGCAGCTTAGCGGGGACAGAGGACAATGAGCAGTTCTTC. Protein sequence: CASSLAGTEDNEQFF. Full variable domain (remainder filled in from reference TRBV7-6 and TRBJ2-1): GAGVSQSPRYKVTKRGQDVALRCDPISGHVSLYWYRQALGQGPEFLTYFNYEAQQDKSGLPNDRFSAERPEGSISTLTIQRTEQRDSAMYRCASSLAGTEDNEQFFGPGTRLTVL.

This clonotype was observed many times. The V call is TRBV4-1, the J call TRBJ1-2; 10 bases map to TRBD1. V lost 4 bases and J lost 7; bases outside the gene matches: 9. Germline CDR1 is MGHRA and CDR2 is YSYEKL. CDR3 length: 15 residues. In nucleotides, the CDR3 is TGCGCCAGCAGCCGGTCCGGGACAGGGGACAGTGGCTACACCTTC. It encodes CASSRSGTGDSGYTF.